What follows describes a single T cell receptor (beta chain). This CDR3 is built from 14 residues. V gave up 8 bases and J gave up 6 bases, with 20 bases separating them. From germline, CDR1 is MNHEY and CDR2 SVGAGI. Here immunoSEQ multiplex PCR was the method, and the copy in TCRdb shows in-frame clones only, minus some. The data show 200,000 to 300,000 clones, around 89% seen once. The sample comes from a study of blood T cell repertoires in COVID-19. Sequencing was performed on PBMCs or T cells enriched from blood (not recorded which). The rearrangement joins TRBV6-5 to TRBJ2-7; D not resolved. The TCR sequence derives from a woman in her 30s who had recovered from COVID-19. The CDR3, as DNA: TGTGCCAGCGTCCCGGAGCTTCGGTCGACCGAGCAGTACTTC. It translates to CASVPELRSTEQYF.